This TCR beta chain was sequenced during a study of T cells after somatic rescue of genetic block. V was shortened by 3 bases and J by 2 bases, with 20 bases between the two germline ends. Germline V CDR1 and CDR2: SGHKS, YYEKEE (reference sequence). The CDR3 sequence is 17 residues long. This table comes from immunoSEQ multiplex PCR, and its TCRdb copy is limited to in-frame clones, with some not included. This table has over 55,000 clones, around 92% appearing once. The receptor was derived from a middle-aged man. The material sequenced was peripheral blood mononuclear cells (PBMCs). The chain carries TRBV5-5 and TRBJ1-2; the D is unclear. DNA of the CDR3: TGTGCCAGCAGCTCCCTACTAGGGATAGGTGTGAACTATGGCTACACCTTC. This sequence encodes CASSSLLGIGVNYGYTF. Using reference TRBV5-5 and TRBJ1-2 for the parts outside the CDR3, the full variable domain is DAGVTQSPTHLIKTRGQQVTLRCSPISGHKSVSWYQQVLGQGPQFIFQYYEKEERGRGNFPDRFSARQFPNYSSELNVNALLLGDSALYLCASSSLLGIGVNYGYTFGSGTRLTVV.